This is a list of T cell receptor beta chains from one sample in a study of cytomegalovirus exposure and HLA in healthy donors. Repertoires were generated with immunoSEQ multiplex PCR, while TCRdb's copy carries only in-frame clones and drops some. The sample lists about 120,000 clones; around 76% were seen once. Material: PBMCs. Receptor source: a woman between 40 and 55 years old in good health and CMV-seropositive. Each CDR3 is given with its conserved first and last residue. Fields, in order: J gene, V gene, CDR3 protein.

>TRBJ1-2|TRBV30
CAWSLQGNGGYTF
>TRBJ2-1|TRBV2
CASSGPGNEQFF
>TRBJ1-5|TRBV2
CASSYREGQPQHF
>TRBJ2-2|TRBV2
CASSGLAGANTGELFF
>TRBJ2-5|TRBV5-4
CASSLESSGGAGETQYF
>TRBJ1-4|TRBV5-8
CASSHGQLNEKLFF
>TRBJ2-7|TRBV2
CASRGLGSYEQYF
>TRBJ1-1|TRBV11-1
CASSFAGQGTSAEAFF
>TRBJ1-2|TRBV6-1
CASSIAHTGDYGYTF
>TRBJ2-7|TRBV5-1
CASSHAYEQYF
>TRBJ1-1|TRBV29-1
CSVEGVGGTNTEAFF
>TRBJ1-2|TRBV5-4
CASSSDRDGYTF
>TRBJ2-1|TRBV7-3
CASRLNAVQGGEQFF
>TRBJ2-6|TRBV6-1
CASSGSLASYNVLTF
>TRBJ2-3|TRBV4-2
CASSLQQKSETSTDTQYF